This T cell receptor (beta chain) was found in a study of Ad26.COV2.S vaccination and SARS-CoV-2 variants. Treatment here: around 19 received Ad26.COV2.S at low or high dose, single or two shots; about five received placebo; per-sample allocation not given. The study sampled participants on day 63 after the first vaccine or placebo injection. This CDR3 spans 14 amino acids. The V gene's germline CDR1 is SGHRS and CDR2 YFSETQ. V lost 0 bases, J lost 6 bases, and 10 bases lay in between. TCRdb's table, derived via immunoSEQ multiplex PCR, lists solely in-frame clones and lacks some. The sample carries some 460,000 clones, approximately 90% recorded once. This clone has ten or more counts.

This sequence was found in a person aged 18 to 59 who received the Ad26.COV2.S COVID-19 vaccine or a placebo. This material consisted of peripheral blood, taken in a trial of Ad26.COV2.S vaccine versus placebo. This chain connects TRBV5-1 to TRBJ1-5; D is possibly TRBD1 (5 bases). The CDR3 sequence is CASSLDGGGQPQHF. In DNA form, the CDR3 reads TGCGCCAGCAGCTTGGATGGGGGAGGTCAGCCCCAGCATTTT. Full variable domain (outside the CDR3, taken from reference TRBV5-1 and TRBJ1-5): KAGVTQTPRYLIKTRGQQVTLSCSPISGHRSVSWYQQTPGQGLQFLFEYFSETQRNKGNFPGRFSGRQFSNSRSEMNVSTLELGDSALYLCASSLDGGGQPQHFGDGTRLSIL.